Following are 9 T cell receptor beta chains from one sample sequenced in a study of identical twins. TCRdb called the 5' RACE reads again in MiXCR, with one record for every CDR3 protein. Found here are roughly 720,000 distinct CDR3 sequences, 15% to 20% of them singletons; the top ten hold under 15%. These data are also associated with another study on T cells expressing NK-cell markers.

Input material: PBMCs. The receptors stem from a woman between 18 and 30 years old in good health.

This clonotype showed up just a few times. V and J are TRBV11-2 and TRBJ2-3; 10 bases agree with TRBD2. Germline lookup yields CDR1 SGHAT and CDR2 FQNNGV. The J segment lost 4 bases and the V segment lost 6 bases, leaving 10 bases of the junction unmatched. The CDR3 runs 16 residues. CDR3: CASRRIEAGGADTQYF. CDR3 in DNA: TGTGCCAGCAGACGTATTGAAGCGGGGGGGGCAGATACGCAGTATTTT.

This clonotype was observed a handful of times. The genes are TRBV5-1 and TRBJ2-2; 11 bases map to TRBD2. The CDR3 contains 16 residues. Germline V lookup: CDR1 SGHRS, CDR2 YFSETQ. V shed 4 bases and J 1 base; nucleotides not matched to a gene: 3. The CDR3 DNA follows: TGCGCCAGCAGCCCCGGGACTAGCGGGAACACCGGGGAGCTGTTTTTT. It specifies CASSPGTSGNTGELFF.

This clonotype has more than one count but fewer than ten. The chain recombines TRBV20-1 with TRBJ1-3; D ambiguous. Trimming shortened V by 6 bases and J by 4 bases, and 10 bases separated the two germline ends. Germline CDR1 reads DFQATT; CDR2 reads SNEGSKA (reference sequence). This CDR3 is 12 amino acids long. CDR3 region: CSASERGNTIYF. The CDR3 region has the DNA TGCAGTGCCTCAGAAAGGGGAAACACCATATATTTT.

The gene calls are TRBV10-3 and TRBJ2-1, with TRBD2 matching 12 bases. V lost 6 bases and J lost 7; bases outside the gene matches: 19. The CDR3 consists of 19 residues. Germline CDR1 is ENHRY and CDR2 is SYGVKD. This CDR3 is CAIRNPVTSGGAVGNEQFF. The CDR3 region has the DNA TGTGCCATCAGGAACCCTGTGACTAGCGGGGGCGCCGTTGGAAATGAGCAGTTCTTC.

The chain carries TRBV5-5 and TRBJ2-7, with a possible D match to TRBD1 (6 bases). The CDR3 has 16 residues. Germline CDR1 is SGHKS and CDR2 is YYEKEE (reference sequence). Trimming left V 0 bases short and J 0 bases short, with 13 bases between. CDR3 sequence reads: CASSLGRDTVSYEQYF. Written as DNA, the CDR3 is TGTGCCAGCAGCTTGGGTAGGGACACCGTCTCCTACGAGCAGTACTTC.

The table lists this clonotype with a few counts. The chain employs TRBV20-1 and TRBJ1-2, with D unresolved. Trimming pared 3 bases from V and 0 bases from J, leaving 14 bases between. The CDR3 is made up of 15 amino acids. Per the germline V gene, CDR1 is DFQATT and CDR2 is SNEGSKA (reference sequence). CDR3 DNA: TGCAGTGCTAGTCCGACGGGCAGGACTAACTATGGCTACACCTTC. Translating it yields CSASPTGRTNYGYTF.

This clonotype turned up a few times. V and J are TRBV7-2 and TRBJ1-2; weak D call: TRBD1 (5 bases). This CDR3 spans 13 amino acids. Germline V gene lookup returns CDR1 SGHTA and CDR2 FQGNSA. V was cut by 3 bases and J by 6 bases, with 11 bases left in between. The CDR3 DNA reads as TGTGCCAGCAGCTTGGGGGGTGATGATGGCTACACCTTC. The encoded protein is CASSLGGDDGYTF.

The chain links TRBV9 to TRBJ2-1; TRBD2 agrees at 7 bases. Germline V lookup: CDR1 SGDLS, CDR2 YYNGEE. CDR3 size: 15 residues. V shed 4 bases, J shed 7 bases, and the junction held 11 bases outside the gene matches. In DNA, the CDR3 is TGTGCCAGCAGCCCAAGATTAGCGGGTATGAATGAGCAGTTCTTC. It specifies CASSPRLAGMNEQFF. The variable domain in full, completed from reference TRBV9 and TRBJ2-1, reads DSGVTQTPKHLITATGQRVTLRCSPRSGDLSVYWYQQSLDQGLQFLIQYYNGEERAKGNILERFSAQQFPDLHSELNLSSLELGDSALYFCASSPRLAGMNEQFFGPGTRLTVL.

This clonotype was found a few times. J is TRBJ1-1 and V is TRBV20-1, with 8 bases aligning to TRBD1. V trimming: 2 bases; J trimming: 3 bases; junction bases outside the gene matches: 8. Germline V gene lookup returns CDR1 DFQATT and CDR2 SNEGSKA (reference sequence). This CDR3 contains 15 residues. CDR3 residues: CSARTGGVRDTEAFF. DNA for the CDR3: TGCAGTGCTAGAACAGGGGGGGTTAGAGACACTGAAGCTTTCTTT.